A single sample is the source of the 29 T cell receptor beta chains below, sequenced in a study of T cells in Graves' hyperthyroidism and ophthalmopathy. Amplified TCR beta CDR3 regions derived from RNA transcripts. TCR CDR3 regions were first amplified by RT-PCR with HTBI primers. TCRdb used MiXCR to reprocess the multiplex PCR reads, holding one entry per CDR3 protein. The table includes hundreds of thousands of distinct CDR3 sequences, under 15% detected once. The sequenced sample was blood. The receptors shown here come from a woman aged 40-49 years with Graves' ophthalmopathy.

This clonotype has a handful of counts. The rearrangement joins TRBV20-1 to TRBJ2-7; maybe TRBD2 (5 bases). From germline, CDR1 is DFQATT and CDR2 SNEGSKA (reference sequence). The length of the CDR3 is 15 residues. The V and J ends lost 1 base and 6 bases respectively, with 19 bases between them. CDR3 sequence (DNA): TGCAGTGCTAGAGTTTTTCTACCCCGAGGGAGCGAGCAGTACTTC. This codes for CSARVFLPRGSEQYF.

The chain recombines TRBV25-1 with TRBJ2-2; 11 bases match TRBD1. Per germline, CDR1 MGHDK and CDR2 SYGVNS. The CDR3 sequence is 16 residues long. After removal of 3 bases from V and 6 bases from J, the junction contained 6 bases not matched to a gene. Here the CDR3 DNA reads TGTGCCAGCAGTGAGAAGGGACAGGGGGGGGCCGGGGAGCTGTTTTTT. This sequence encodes CASSEKGQGGAGELFF.

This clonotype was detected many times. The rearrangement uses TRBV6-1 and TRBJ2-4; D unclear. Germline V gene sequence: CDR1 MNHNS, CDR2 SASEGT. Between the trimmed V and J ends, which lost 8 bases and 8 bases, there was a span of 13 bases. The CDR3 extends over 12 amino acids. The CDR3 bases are TGTGCCAGCTGGGTCGTCCCTCACATTCAGTACTTC. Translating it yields CASWVVPHIQYF.

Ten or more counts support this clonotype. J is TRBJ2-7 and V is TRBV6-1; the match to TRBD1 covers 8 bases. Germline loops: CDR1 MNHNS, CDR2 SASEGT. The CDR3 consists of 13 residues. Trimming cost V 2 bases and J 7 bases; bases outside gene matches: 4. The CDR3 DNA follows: TGTGCCAGCAGTGAACAGGGGGCGGATGAGCAGTACTTC. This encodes CASSEQGADEQYF.

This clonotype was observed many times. CDR3 sequence reads: CASRSRGVYAETQYF. The CDR3, as DNA: TGTGCCAGCAGGAGTCGTGGAGTTTATGCCGAGACCCAGTACTTC. The chain joins TRBV28 to TRBJ2-5; no reliable D call. The CDR3 consists of 15 residues. V lost 6 bases and J lost 5, with 19 bases in between. Germline-derived CDR1 and CDR2 are MDHEN and SYDVKM.

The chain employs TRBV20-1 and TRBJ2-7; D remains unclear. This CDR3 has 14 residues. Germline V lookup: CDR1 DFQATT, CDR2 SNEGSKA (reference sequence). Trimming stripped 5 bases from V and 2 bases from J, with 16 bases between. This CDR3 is CSASHPRLPYEQYF. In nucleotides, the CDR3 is TGCAGTGCTTCTCACCCGCGCCTCCCCTACGAGCAGTACTTC.

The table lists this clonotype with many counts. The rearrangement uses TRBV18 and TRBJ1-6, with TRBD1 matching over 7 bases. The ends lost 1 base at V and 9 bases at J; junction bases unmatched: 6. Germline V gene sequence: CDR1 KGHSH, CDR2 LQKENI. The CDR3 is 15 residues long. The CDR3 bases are TGTGCCAGCTCACCACGTTCTCAGGGGGTTTCACCCCTCCACTTT. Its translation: CASSPRSQGVSPLHF.

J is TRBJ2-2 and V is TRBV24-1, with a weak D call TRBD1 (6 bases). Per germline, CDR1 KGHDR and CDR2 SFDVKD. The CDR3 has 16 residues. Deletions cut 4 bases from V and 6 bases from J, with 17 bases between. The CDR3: CATSDSGQGMAGELFF. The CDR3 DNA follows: TGTGCCACCAGTGACTCGGGGCAGGGGATGGCCGGGGAGCTGTTTTTT.

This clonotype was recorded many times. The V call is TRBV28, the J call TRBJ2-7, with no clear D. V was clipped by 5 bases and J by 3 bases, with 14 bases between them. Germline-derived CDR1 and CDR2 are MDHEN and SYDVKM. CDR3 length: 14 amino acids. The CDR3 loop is CASSPWKAVYEQYF. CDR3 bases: TGTGCCAGCAGTCCCTGGAAGGCCGTCTACGAGCAGTACTTC.

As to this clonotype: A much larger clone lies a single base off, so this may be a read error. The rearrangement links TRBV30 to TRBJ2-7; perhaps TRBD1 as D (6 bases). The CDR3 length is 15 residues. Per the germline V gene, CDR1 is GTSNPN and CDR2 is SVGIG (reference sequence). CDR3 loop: CALSIPGTPPYEQYF. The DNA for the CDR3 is TGTGCCTTGAGTATACCCGGGACACCTCCCTACGAGCAGTACTTC. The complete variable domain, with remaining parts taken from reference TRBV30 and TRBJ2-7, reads SQTIHQWPATLVQPVGSPLSLECTVEGTSNPNLYWYRQAAGRGLQLLFYSVGIGQISSEVPQNLSASRPQDRQFILSSKKLLLSDSGFYLCALSIPGTPPYEQYFGPGTRLTVT.

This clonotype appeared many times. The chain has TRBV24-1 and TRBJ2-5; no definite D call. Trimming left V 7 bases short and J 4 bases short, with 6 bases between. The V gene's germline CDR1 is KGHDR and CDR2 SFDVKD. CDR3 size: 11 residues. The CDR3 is CATSERETQYF. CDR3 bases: TGTGCCACCAGCGAGAGAGAGACCCAGTACTTC.

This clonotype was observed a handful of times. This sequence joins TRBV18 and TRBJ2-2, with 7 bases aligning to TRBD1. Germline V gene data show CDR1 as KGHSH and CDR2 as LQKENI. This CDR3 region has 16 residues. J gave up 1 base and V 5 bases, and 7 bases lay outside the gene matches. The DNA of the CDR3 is TGTGCCAGCTCAAAAGGACAGGTTCAGAACACCGGGGAGCTGTTTTTT. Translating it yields CASSKGQVQNTGELFF.

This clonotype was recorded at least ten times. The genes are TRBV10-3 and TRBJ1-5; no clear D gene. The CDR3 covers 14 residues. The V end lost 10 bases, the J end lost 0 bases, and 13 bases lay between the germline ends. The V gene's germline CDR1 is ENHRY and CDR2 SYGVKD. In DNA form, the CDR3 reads TGTGCCACCCAGGACTTTAGTAGCAATCAGCCCCAGCATTTT. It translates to CATQDFSSNQPQHF.

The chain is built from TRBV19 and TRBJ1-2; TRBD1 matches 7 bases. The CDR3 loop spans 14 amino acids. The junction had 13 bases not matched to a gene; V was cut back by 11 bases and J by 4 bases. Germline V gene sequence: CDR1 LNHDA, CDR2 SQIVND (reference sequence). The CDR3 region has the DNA TGTGCCTCGAGCCGGGACAGACCTCCCTATGGCTACACCTTC. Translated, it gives CASSRDRPPYGYTF. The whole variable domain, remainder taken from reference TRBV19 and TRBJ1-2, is DGGITQSPKYLFRKEGQNVTLSCEQNLNHDAMYWYRQDPGQGLRLIYYSQIVNDFQKGDIAEGYSVSREKKESFPLTVTSAQKNPTAFYLCASSRDRPPYGYTFGSGTRLTVV.

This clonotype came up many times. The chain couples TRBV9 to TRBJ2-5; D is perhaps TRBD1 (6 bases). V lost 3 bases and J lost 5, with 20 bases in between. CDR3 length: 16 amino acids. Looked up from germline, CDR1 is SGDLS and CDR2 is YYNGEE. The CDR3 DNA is TGTGCCAGCAGCGGCGCCCGCGAGGGGGAGCGGGAGACCCAGTACTTC. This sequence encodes CASSGAREGERETQYF.

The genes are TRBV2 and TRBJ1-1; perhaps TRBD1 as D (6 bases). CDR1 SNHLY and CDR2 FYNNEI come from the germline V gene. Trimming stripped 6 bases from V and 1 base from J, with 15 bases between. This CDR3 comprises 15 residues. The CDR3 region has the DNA TGTGCCAGCAGGCGAAACCGGGACACGAACACTGAAGCTTTCTTT. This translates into CASRRNRDTNTEAFF.

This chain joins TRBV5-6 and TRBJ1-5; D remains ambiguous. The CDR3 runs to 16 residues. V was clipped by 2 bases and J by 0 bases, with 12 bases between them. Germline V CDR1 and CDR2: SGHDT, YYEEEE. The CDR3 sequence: CASSFGGIYSNQPQHF. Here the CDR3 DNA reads TGTGCCAGCAGCTTCGGAGGCATTTATAGCAATCAGCCCCAGCATTTT.

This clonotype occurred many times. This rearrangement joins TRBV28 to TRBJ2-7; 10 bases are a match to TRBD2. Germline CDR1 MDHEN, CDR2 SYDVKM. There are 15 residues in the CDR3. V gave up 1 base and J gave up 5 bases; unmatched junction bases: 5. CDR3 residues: CASSLLSSGRHEQYF. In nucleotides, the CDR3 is TGTGCCAGCAGTTTATTGTCTAGCGGGAGACACGAGCAGTACTTC.

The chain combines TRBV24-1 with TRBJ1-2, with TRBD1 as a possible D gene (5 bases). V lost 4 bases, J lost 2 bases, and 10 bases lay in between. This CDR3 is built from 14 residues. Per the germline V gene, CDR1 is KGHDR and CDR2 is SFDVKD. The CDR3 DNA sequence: TGTGCCACCAGTGAACCGACAGAGAACTATGGCTACACCTTC. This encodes CATSEPTENYGYTF.

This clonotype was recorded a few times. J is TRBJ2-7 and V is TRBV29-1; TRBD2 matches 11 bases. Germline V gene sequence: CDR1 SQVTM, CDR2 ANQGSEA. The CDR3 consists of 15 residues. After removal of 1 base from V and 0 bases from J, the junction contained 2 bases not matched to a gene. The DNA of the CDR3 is TGCAGCGTTGAAGGTACTAGCGGGAGCTCCTACGAGCAGTACTTC. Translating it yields CSVEGTSGSSYEQYF.

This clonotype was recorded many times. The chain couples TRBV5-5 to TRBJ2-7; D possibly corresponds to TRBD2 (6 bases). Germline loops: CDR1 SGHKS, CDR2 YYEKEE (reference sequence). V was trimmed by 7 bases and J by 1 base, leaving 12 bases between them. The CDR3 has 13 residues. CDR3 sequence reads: CASLGGLSYEQYF. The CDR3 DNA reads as TGTGCCAGCCTCGGGGGTCTGTCCTACGAGCAGTACTTC.

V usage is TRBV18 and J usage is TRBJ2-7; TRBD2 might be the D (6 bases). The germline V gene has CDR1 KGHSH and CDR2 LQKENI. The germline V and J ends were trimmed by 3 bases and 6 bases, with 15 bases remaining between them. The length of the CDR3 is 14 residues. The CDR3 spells CASSPLQGLAEQYF. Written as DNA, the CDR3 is TGTGCCAGCTCACCGCTCCAGGGACTCGCCGAGCAGTACTTC.

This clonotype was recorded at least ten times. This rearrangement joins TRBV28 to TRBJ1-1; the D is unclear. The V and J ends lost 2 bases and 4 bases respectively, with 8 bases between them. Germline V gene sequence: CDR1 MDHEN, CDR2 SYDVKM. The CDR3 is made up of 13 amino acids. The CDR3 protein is CASSLKMVTEAFF. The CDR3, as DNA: TGTGCCAGCAGTTTAAAAATGGTCACTGAAGCTTTCTTT.

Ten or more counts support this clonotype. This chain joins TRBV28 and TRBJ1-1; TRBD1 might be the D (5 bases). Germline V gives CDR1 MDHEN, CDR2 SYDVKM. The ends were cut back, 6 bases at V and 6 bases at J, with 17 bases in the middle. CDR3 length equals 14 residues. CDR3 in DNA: TGTGCCAGCAGCCCTCGCCGGGGCTCAGCTGAAGCTTTCTTT. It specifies CASSPRRGSAEAFF. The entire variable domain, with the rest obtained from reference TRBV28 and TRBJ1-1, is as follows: DVKVTQSSRYLVKRTGEKVFLECVQDMDHENMFWYRQDPGLGLRLIYFSYDVKMKEKGDIPEGYSVSREKKERFSLILESASTNQTSMYLCASSPRRGSAEAFFGQGTRLTVV.

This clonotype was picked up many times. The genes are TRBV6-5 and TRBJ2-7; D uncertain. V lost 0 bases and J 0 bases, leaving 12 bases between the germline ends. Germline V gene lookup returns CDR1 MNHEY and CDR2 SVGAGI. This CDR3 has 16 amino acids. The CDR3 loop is CASSYSKTPLSYEQYF. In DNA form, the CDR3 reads TGTGCCAGCAGTTACTCGAAGACCCCGCTCTCCTACGAGCAGTACTTC.

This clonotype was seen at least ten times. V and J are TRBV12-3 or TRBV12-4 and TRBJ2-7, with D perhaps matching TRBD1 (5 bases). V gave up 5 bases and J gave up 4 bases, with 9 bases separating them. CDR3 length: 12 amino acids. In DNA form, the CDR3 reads TGTGCCAGCAGTGGGGCAGATTACGAGCAGTACTTC. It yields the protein CASSGADYEQYF.

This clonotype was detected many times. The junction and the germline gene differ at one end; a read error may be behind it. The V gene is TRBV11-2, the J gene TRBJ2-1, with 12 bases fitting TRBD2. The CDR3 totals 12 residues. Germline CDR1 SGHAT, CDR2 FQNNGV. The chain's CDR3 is CASSPRTSGIVF. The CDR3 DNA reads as TGTGCCAGCAGCCCCCGGACTAGCGGGATCGTCTTC.

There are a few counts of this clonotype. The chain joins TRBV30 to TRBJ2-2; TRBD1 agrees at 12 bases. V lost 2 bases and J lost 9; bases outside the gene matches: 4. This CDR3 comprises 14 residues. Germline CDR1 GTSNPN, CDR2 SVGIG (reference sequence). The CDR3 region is CAWSTGQGAWELFF. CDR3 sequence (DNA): TGTGCCTGGAGTACGGGACAGGGGGCCTGGGAGCTGTTTTTT. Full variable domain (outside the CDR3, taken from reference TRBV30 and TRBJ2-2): SQTIHQWPATLVQPVGSPLSLECTVEGTSNPNLYWYRQAAGRGLQLLFYSVGIGQISSEVPQNLSASRPQDRQFILSSKKLLLSDSGFYLCAWSTGQGAWELFFGEGSRLTVL.

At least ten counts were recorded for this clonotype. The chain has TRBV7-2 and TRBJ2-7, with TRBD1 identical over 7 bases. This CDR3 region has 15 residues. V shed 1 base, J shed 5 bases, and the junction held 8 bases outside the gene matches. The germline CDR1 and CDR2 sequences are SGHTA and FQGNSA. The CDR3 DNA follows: TGTGCCAGCAGCTTAGGGAGGACCGACAGGGACGAGCAGTACTTC. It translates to CASSLGRTDRDEQYF. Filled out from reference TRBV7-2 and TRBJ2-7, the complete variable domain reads GAGVSQSPSNKVTEKGKDVELRCDPISGHTALYWYRQSLGQGLEFLIYFQGNSAPDKSGLPSDRFSAERTGGSVSTLTIQRTQQEDSAVYLCASSLGRTDRDEQYFGPGTRLTVT.